The 30 T cell receptor beta chains reported below all come from one sample, sequenced in a study of blood T cell repertoires in COVID-19. Generated by immunoSEQ multiplex PCR, the TCRdb table keeps only in-frame clones and is missing some. This table holds about 140,000 clones, just under 80% found once. Source material: peripheral blood. Every receptor here comes from a woman in her sixties or seventies with acute or convalescent COVID-19.

The sample holds one count of this clone. The chain employs TRBV9 and TRBJ1-1, with 8 positions matching TRBD1. The junction had 5 bases not matched to a gene; V was cut back by 4 bases and J by 0 bases. The CDR3 runs 15 residues. CDR1 and CDR2 from the germline V gene are SGDLS and YYNGEE. The CDR3 loop is CASSPRDRMNTEAFF. CDR3 coding DNA: TGTGCCAGCAGCCCCCGGGACAGGATGAACACTGAAGCTTTCTTT.

The rearrangement joins TRBV28 to TRBJ1-2, with D uncertain. The CDR3 spans 13 residues. V lost 4 bases and J lost 2, with 8 bases in between. In germline, CDR1 is MDHEN, CDR2 SYDVKM. CDR3 region: CASSSGMNYGYTF. The CDR3 DNA reads as TGTGCCAGCAGTTCGGGGATGAACTATGGCTACACCTTC.

This clone was seen more than once but under ten times. This CDR3 is CASSRGQGATGNTIYF. CDR3 nucleotide sequence: TGCGCCAGCAGCAGGGGACAGGGGGCAACGGGAAACACCATATATTTT. The chain is built from TRBV5-1 and TRBJ1-3; 12 nucleotides agree with TRBD1. The CDR3 is 16 amino acids. Per the germline V gene, CDR1 is SGHRS and CDR2 is YFSETQ. The J segment lost 4 bases and the V segment lost 4 bases, leaving 6 bases of the junction unmatched.

The V call is TRBV7-8, the J call TRBJ1-2; the D gene is possibly TRBD1 (5 bases). In germline, CDR1 is SGHVS, CDR2 FQNEAQ. V was trimmed by 5 bases and J by 11 bases, leaving 30 bases between them. This CDR3 is 17 amino acids long. This CDR3 is CASSLGGDPPVDNTYTF. The CDR3 DNA follows: TGTGCCAGCAGCCTTGGGGGGGACCCACCAGTTGACAACACGTACACCTTC.

The chain couples TRBV19 to TRBJ2-3; TRBD2 is a possible D gene (6 bases). CDR1 LNHDA and CDR2 SQIVND come from the germline V gene (reference sequence). This CDR3 region has 13 residues. V was clipped by 8 bases and J by 5 bases, with 14 bases between them. Here the CDR3 reads CASSSSSEDTQYF. The CDR3 DNA reads TGTGCCAGTTCCTCTTCTAGCGAAGATACGCAGTATTTT. Full variable domain (outside the CDR3, taken from reference TRBV19 and TRBJ2-3): DGGITQSPKYLFRKEGQNVTLSCEQNLNHDAMYWYRQDPGQGLRLIYYSQIVNDFQKGDIAEGYSVSREKKESFPLTVTSAQKNPTAFYLCASSSSSEDTQYFGPGTRLTVL.

This chain uses TRBV6-5 with TRBJ2-5, with TRBD2 matching over 7 bases. V was pared by 4 bases and J by 2 bases, with 7 bases of the junction left unmatched. Germline CDR1 MNHEY, CDR2 SVGAGI. CDR3 size: 15 residues. Here the CDR3 DNA reads TGTGCCAGCAGTTTTGAGCGAGCGGGACAAGAGACCCAGTACTTC. The encoded protein is CASSFERAGQETQYF.

The CDR3 here is CSIFQGADTQYF. The CDR3 DNA sequence: TGCAGCATTTTCCAGGGGGCCGATACGCAGTATTTT. The rearrangement links TRBV29-1 to TRBJ2-3, with 8 bases that match TRBD1. This CDR3 comprises 12 residues. V was clipped by 8 bases and J by 6 bases; unmatched bases: 7. Germline V gene sequence: CDR1 SQVTM, CDR2 ANQGSEA.

The J gene is TRBJ2-7, the V gene TRBV20-1; tentatively, D is TRBD2 (5 bases). V lost 6 bases to trimming and J lost 10 bases, with 16 bases between them. The CDR3 contains 11 residues. CDR1 is DFQATT and CDR2 is SNEGSKA in the germline V gene (reference sequence). The CDR3, as DNA: TGCAGTGCAACAACTAGTAACGGTCAGTACTTC. Its translation: CSATTSNGQYF.

This clone was recorded a few times. J is TRBJ2-1 and V is TRBV27; 9 bases line up with TRBD2. Trimming cost V 6 bases and J 6 bases; bases outside gene matches: 6. The CDR3 is made up of 14 amino acids. Germline CDR1 is MNHEY and CDR2 is SMNVEV (reference sequence). The CDR3 region has the DNA TGTGCCAGCAGCCTAGCGGGAAAATTCAATGAGCAGTTCTTC. Its protein product is CASSLAGKFNEQFF.

The chain couples TRBV11-2 to TRBJ1-6, with 8 positions matching TRBD1. V was clipped by 3 bases and J by 6 bases; unmatched bases: 4. This CDR3 has 15 amino acids. CDR1 is SGHAT, CDR2 FQNNGV, per germline. The CDR3 nucleotides are TGTGCCAGCAGCTTTTTTGACAGGGGTAATTCACCCCTCCACTTT. Translation: CASSFFDRGNSPLHF.

The V and J genes are TRBV6-5 and TRBJ2-5; D is perhaps TRBD2 (6 bases). The CDR3 extends over 14 amino acids. V lost 6 bases, J lost 5 bases, and 16 bases lay in between. Germline CDR1 and CDR2: MNHEY and SVGAGI. The CDR3 region has the DNA TGTGCCAGCAGACCACTAGGACGGGAGGAGACCCAGTACTTC. It yields the protein CASRPLGREETQYF.

The chain carries TRBV28 and TRBJ2-5; TRBD2 might be the D (7 bases). CDR3 length: 17 amino acids. Germline V gene sequence: CDR1 MDHEN, CDR2 SYDVKM. V gave up 0 bases and J gave up 4 bases, with 18 bases separating them. CDR3 sequence (DNA): TGTGCCAGCAGTTTATGGGCCCCGGAGAGGGGGGGAGAGACCCAGTACTTC. It encodes CASSLWAPERGGETQYF.

Here the CDR3 DNA reads TGTGCCAGCAGGGACTATAGCACAGATACGCAGTATTTT. This codes for CASRDYSTDTQYF. The chain joins TRBV27 to TRBJ2-3, with D possibly TRBD2 on 6 matching bases. The CDR3 extends over 13 amino acids. The germline CDR1 and CDR2 sequences are MNHEY and SMNVEV (reference sequence). Deletions cut 6 bases from V and 0 bases from J, with 7 bases between.

V usage is TRBV2 and J usage is TRBJ2-1; the match to TRBD2 covers 11 bases. The length of the CDR3 is 16 residues. Germline-derived CDR1 and CDR2 are SNHLY and FYNNEI. The V segment lost 4 bases and the J segment 1 base; nucleotides outside the gene matches: 3. The CDR3, as DNA: TGTGCCAGCAGTGCTTTAGCGGGAGGGTCCTACAATGAGCAGTTCTTC. Protein sequence: CASSALAGGSYNEQFF.

There are many counts of this clone. This chain links TRBV23-1 with TRBJ2-7, with unresolved D. TRBV23-1 counts as an open reading frame of uncertain function. This CDR3 region has 16 residues. V lost 0 bases and J lost 4, with 16 bases in between. CDR3 sequence reads: CASSQSSEPLRYEQYF. For the CDR3, the DNA is TGCGCCAGCAGTCAATCCTCGGAGCCTTTGCGATACGAGCAGTACTTC.

Of note for this clone: Additional DNA sequences in this sample encode the identical CDR3. CDR3 nucleotide sequence: TGTGCCAGCAGCTTAGGCGGCAGAGAGACCCAGTACTTC. It specifies CASSLGGRETQYF. This rearrangement joins TRBV7-8 to TRBJ2-5, with D uncertain. This CDR3 is 13 amino acids long. Looked up from germline, CDR1 is SGHVS and CDR2 is FQNEAQ. The V and J ends lost 1 base and 4 bases respectively, with 7 bases between them.

This rearrangement joins TRBV30 to TRBJ2-1, with 8 positions matching TRBD2. Germline V lookup: CDR1 GTSNPN, CDR2 SVGIG (reference sequence). Germline trimming cut 4 bases from V and 4 bases from J; bases unmatched to any gene: 9. The length of the CDR3 is 15 residues. CDR3 region: CAWTTGGTYYNEQFF. DNA of the CDR3: TGTGCCTGGACGACGGGGGGGACATATTACAATGAGCAGTTCTTC. Full variable domain (missing parts from reference TRBV30 and TRBJ2-1): SQTIHQWPATLVQPVGSPLSLECTVEGTSNPNLYWYRQAAGRGLQLLFYSVGIGQISSEVPQNLSASRPQDRQFILSSKKLLLSDSGFYLCAWTTGGTYYNEQFFGPGTRLTVL.

The chain carries TRBV29-1 and TRBJ2-2; tentative D call: TRBD1 (6 bases). V was pared by 6 bases and J by 7 bases, with 18 bases between. CDR3 length equals 14 residues. Germline V gene data show CDR1 as SQVTM and CDR2 as ANQGSEA. The CDR3 bases are TGCAGCGTGCTTTCCCGGGACATCCACGGGGAGCTGTTTTTT. It translates to CSVLSRDIHGELFF.

V is TRBV5-4 and J is TRBJ1-2; D remains ambiguous. The CDR3 covers 14 residues. V lost 5 bases and J lost 3, with 14 bases in between. Germline V CDR1 and CDR2: SGHNT, YYREEE (reference sequence). The chain's CDR3 is CASRPGIEYYGYTF. As DNA, the CDR3 is TGTGCCAGCAGGCCCGGGATAGAATACTATGGCTACACCTTC.

In DNA form, the CDR3 reads TGCGCCAGCAGCCATCTCGGACTAGCGGAAGGAACAGATACGCAGTATTTT. Its protein product is CASSHLGLAEGTDTQYF. The V gene is TRBV5-1, the J gene TRBJ2-3; 10 nucleotides match TRBD2. The V segment lost 4 bases and the J segment 3 bases; nucleotides outside the gene matches: 11. The germline CDR1 and CDR2 sequences are SGHRS and YFSETQ. The CDR3 runs to 17 residues.

In this sample, this clone turned up once. The CDR3 region is CASNFVRQTEAFF. The DNA for the CDR3 is TGTGCCAGCAACTTCGTTAGACAGACTGAAGCTTTCTTT. The genes are TRBV6-5 and TRBJ1-1; tentative D call: TRBD1 (5 bases). The V and J ends lost 7 bases and 5 bases respectively, with 14 bases between them. From germline, CDR1 is MNHEY and CDR2 SVGAGI. The CDR3 extends over 13 amino acids.

V and J are TRBV6-6 and TRBJ1-5; D is ambiguous. The V gene's germline CDR1 is MNHNY and CDR2 SVGAGI (reference sequence). Between the trimmed V and J ends, which lost 4 bases and 2 bases, there was a span of 12 bases. The CDR3 runs to 15 residues. The chain's CDR3 is CASSSSVVGNQPQHF. DNA for the CDR3: TGTGCCAGCAGTTCCAGTGTGGTGGGCAATCAGCCCCAGCATTTT.

In its sample, this clone was seen a few times. This chain connects TRBV24-1 to TRBJ2-1; 11 nucleotides match TRBD2. Unmatched junction bases numbered 2, after V lost 1 base and J lost 7 bases. Looked up from germline, CDR1 is KGHDR and CDR2 is SFDVKD. This CDR3 region has 15 residues. Here the CDR3 reads CATSDFGTSGNEQFF. In DNA form, the CDR3 reads TGTGCCACCAGTGATTTCGGGACTAGCGGAAATGAGCAGTTCTTC.

The V and J genes are TRBV5-1 and TRBJ2-2, with a tentative D call TRBD1 (6 bases). The CDR3 is 14 amino acids. V lost 4 bases and J lost 1, with 8 bases in between. Germline V gene lookup returns CDR1 SGHRS and CDR2 YFSETQ. CDR3 in DNA: TGCGCCAGCAGCATGGGACAGAACACCGGGGAGCTGTTTTTT. Protein product: CASSMGQNTGELFF. Looking up the rest from reference TRBV5-1 and TRBJ2-2 gives the full variable domain: KAGVTQTPRYLIKTRGQQVTLSCSPISGHRSVSWYQQTPGQGLQFLFEYFSETQRNKGNFPGRFSGRQFSNSRSEMNVSTLELGDSALYLCASSMGQNTGELFFGEGSRLTVL.

CDR3 in DNA: TGTGCCAGCAGCGTAGGGGTAGACACCTCCTACAATGAGCAGTTCTTC. This sequence encodes CASSVGVDTSYNEQFF. This chain uses TRBV9 with TRBJ2-1, with D uncertain. CDR1 and CDR2 (germline): SGDLS, YYNGEE. Trimming stripped 0 bases from V and 0 bases from J, with 10 bases between. The CDR3 is made up of 16 amino acids.

The sample holds a few counts of this clone. The J gene is TRBJ1-2, the V gene TRBV28; D may be TRBD1 (6 bases). Trimming stripped 2 bases from V and 4 bases from J, with 20 bases between. Germline V gene data show CDR1 as MDHEN and CDR2 as SYDVKM. The CDR3 runs to 17 residues. As DNA, the CDR3 is TGTGCCAGCAGTTTACAAGGGTCAGGACAGAGCTTCTATGGCTACACCTTC. Protein: CASSLQGSGQSFYGYTF.

The V call is TRBV5-1, the J call TRBJ2-7; 8 bases agree with TRBD2. Germline values: CDR1 SGHRS, CDR2 YFSETQ. The CDR3 is made up of 14 amino acids. The V gene end was trimmed by 2 bases and the J gene end by 7 bases; junction bases not matched to a gene: 8. The CDR3 reads CASSFGAGVSEQYF. For the CDR3, the DNA is TGCGCCAGCAGCTTTGGAGCGGGAGTGAGTGAGCAGTACTTC.

The chain recombines TRBV13 with TRBJ1-3, with D uncertain. The CDR3 spans 15 residues. V was cut by 3 bases and J by 0 bases, with 9 bases left in between. Germline V gene lookup returns CDR1 PRHDT and CDR2 FYEKMQ (reference sequence). For the CDR3, the DNA is TGTGCCAGCAGCTTGAGAGCCTTCTCTGGAAACACCATATATTTT. Amino acid sequence: CASSLRAFSGNTIYF.

This rearrangement joins TRBV5-1 to TRBJ2-7; D remains ambiguous. The V gene's germline CDR1 is SGHRS and CDR2 YFSETQ. V was pared by 1 base and J by 0 bases, with 11 bases between. The CDR3 sequence is 15 residues long. The CDR3: CASSLSKTYSYEQYF. For the CDR3, the DNA is TGCGCCAGCAGCTTGTCTAAGACTTACTCCTACGAGCAGTACTTC.

CDR3 loop: CAISEPKGETQETQYF. The CDR3 region has the DNA TGTGCCATCAGTGAGCCCAAGGGAGAGACTCAAGAGACCCAGTACTTC. V usage is TRBV10-3 and J usage is TRBJ2-5; D is possibly TRBD2 (5 bases). V shed 2 bases and J shed 2 bases, with 15 bases lying between them. The CDR3 spans 16 residues. CDR1 and CDR2 (germline): ENHRY, SYGVKD.